This T cell receptor beta chain was captured by sequencing in a study of CD8 T cells in Susac syndrome. An input of roughly 0.45 to 1 ug of RNA was subjected to reverse transcription using random hexamers. TCR beta CDR3 was amplified by immunoSEQ covering 54 Vbeta and 13 Jbeta. From the immunoSEQ multiplex PCR reads, TCRdb called clonotypes with MiXCR, one entry per CDR3 protein. The top ten clones hold roughly 0.091% of a sample with approximately 110,000 distinct CDR3 sequences, about 93% of them seen once. Findings of the study overall: An acknowledgment was made by the study that its TCR sequencing and HLA analysis involved relatively few individuals.

Comments on this clonotype: Antigen unknown.

Sequencing targeted TCR beta in T cells from blood (CD8+ and CD4+). The control participants were healthy donors, and these controls were matched with respect to both age and sex. The sequenced sample consisted of CD4+ T cells from PBMCs. The TCR comes from a human donor in good health.

This CDR3 is CASSSPPLAGGGRTYNEQFF. Here the CDR3 DNA reads TGTGCCAGCAGCTCCCCCCCTCTAGCGGGAGGGGGACGGACCTACAATGAGCAGTTCTTC. This sequence joins TRBV11-1 and TRBJ2-1; 12 bases line up with TRBD2. The CDR3 sequence is 20 residues long. Germline CDR1 SGHAT, CDR2 FQDESV (reference sequence). The J segment lost 2 bases and the V segment lost 4 bases, leaving 15 bases of the junction unmatched.